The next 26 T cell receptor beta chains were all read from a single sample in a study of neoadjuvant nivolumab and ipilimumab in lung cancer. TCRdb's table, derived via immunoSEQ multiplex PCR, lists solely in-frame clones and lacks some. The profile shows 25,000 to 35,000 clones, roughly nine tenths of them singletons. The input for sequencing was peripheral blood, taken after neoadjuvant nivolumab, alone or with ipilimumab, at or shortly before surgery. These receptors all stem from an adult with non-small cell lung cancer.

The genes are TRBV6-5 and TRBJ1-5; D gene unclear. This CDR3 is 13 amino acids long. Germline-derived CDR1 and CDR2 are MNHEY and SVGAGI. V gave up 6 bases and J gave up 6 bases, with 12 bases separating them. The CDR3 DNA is TGTGCCAGCAGCCGCGACTTCACTCAGCCCCAGCATTTT. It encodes CASSRDFTQPQHF.

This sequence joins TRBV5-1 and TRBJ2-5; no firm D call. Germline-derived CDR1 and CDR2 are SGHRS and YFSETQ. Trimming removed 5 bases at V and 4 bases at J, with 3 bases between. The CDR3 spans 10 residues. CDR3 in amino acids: CASSGETQYF. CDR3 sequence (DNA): TGCGCCAGCAGTGGAGAGACCCAGTACTTC.

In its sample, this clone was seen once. CDR3 DNA sequence: TGCGCCAGCAGCTTGCGCGGGGGACGGAACACCGGGGAGCTGTTTTTT. Translation gives CASSLRGGRNTGELFF. The chain is built from TRBV5-1 and TRBJ2-2; 7 bases match TRBD2. CDR1 and CDR2 from the germline V gene are SGHRS and YFSETQ. V trimming: 1 base; J trimming: 1 base; junction bases outside the gene matches: 4. This CDR3 has 16 residues.

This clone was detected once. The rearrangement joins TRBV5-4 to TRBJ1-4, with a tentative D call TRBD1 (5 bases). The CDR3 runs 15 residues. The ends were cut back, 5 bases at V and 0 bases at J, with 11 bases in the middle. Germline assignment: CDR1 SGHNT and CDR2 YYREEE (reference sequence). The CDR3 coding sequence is TGTGCCAGCAGAACAGGAGTTTCAACTAATGAAAAACTGTTTTTT. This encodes CASRTGVSTNEKLFF. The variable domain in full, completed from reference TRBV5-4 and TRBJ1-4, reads ETGVTQSPTHLIKTRGQQVTLRCSSQSGHNTVSWYQQALGQGPQFIFQYYREEENGRGNFPPRFSGLQFPNYSSELNVNALELDDSALYLCASRTGVSTNEKLFFGSGTQLSVL.

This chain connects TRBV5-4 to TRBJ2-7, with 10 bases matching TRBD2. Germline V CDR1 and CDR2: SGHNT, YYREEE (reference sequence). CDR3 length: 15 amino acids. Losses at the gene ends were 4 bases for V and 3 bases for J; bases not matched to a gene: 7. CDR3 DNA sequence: TGTGCCAGCAGCCTAGCGGGAGTGCGTAGCTACGAGCAGTACTTC. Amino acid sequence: CASSLAGVRSYEQYF.

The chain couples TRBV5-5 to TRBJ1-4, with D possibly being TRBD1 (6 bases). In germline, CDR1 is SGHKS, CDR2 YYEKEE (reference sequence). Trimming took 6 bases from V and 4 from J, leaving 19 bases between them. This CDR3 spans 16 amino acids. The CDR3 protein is CASTLTPGAGNEKLFF. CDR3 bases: TGTGCCAGCACCCTAACCCCGGGGGCGGGTAATGAAAAACTGTTTTTT. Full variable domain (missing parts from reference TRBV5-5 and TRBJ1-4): DAGVTQSPTHLIKTRGQQVTLRCSPISGHKSVSWYQQVLGQGPQFIFQYYEKEERGRGNFPDRFSARQFPNYSSELNVNALLLGDSALYLCASTLTPGAGNEKLFFGSGTQLSVL.

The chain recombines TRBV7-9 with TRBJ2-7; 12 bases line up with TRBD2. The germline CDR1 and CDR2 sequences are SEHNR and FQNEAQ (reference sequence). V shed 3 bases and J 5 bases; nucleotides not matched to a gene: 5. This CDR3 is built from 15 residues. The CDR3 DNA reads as TGTGCCAGCAGCTTGACTAGCGGGAGCTTCAACGAGCAGTACTTC. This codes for CASSLTSGSFNEQYF.

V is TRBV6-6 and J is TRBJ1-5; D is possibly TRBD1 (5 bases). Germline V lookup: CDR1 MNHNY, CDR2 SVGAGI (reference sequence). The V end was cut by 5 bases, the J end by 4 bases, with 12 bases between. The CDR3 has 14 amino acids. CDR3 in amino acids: CASSHRQSNQPQHF. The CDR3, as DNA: TGTGCCAGCAGTCATAGACAGTCGAATCAGCCCCAGCATTTT.

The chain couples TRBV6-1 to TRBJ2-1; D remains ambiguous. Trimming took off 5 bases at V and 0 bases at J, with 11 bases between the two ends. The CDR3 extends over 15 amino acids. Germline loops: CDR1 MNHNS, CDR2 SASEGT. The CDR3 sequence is CASSRTSSSYNEQFF. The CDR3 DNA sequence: TGTGCCAGCAGTAGGACGTCCAGCTCCTACAATGAGCAGTTCTTC.

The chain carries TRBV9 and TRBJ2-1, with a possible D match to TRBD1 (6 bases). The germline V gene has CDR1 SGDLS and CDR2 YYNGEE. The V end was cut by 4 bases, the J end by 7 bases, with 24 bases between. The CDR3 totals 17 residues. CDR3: CASSPQGWGMASNEQFF. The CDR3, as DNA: TGTGCCAGCAGCCCCCAGGGGTGGGGCATGGCTTCTAATGAGCAGTTCTTC.

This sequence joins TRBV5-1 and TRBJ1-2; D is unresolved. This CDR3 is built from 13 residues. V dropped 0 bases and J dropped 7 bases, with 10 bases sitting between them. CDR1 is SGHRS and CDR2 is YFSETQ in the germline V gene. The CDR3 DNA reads TGCGCCAGCAGCTTGGAGGCTTTCGGTGGCTACACCTTC. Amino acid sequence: CASSLEAFGGYTF.

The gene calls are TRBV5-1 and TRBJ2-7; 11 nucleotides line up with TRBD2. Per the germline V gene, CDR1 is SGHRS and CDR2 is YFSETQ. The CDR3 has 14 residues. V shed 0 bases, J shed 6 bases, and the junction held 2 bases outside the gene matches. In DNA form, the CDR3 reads TGCGCCAGCAGCTTGGTTAGCGGGAGGGGCGAGCAGTACTTC. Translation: CASSLVSGRGEQYF.

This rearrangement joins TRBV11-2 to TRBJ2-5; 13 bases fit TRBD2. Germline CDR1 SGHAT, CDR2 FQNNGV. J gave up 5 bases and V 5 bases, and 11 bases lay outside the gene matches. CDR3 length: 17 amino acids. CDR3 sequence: CASSHWTSGSRGETQYF. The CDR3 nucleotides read TGTGCCAGCAGCCACTGGACTAGCGGGAGCAGGGGTGAGACCCAGTACTTC. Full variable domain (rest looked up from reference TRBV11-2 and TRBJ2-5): EAGVAQSPRYKIIEKRQSVAFWCNPISGHATLYWYQQILGQGPKLLIQFQNNGVVDDSQLPKDRFSAERLKGVDSTLKIQPAKLEDSAVYLCASSHWTSGSRGETQYFGPGTRLLVL.

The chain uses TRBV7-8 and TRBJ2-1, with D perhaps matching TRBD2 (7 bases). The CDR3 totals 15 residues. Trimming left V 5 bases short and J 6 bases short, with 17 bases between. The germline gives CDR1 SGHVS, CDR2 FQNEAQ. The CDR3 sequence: CASSPSVRGGNEQFF. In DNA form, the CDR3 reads TGTGCCAGCAGCCCGAGCGTAAGGGGGGGCAATGAGCAGTTCTTC.

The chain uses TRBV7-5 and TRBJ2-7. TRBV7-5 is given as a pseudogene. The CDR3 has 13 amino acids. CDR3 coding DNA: TGTGTCAGAAGCTTAGTAAGGGAAGGCGAGCAGTACTTC. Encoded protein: CVRSLVREGEQYF.

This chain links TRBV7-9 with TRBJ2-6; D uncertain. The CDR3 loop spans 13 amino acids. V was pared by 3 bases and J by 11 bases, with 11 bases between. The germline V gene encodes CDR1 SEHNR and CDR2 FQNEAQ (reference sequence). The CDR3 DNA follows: TGTGCCAGCAGCTTGGCAAATTCTGACGTCCTGACTTTC. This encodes CASSLANSDVLTF.

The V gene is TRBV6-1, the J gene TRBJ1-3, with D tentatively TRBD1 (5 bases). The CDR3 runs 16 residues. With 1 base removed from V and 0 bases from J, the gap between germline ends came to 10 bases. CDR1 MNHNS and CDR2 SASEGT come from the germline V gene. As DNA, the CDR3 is TGTGCCAGCAGTGAAGGTTGGGGCCTCTCTGGAAACACCATATATTTT. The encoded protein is CASSEGWGLSGNTIYF.

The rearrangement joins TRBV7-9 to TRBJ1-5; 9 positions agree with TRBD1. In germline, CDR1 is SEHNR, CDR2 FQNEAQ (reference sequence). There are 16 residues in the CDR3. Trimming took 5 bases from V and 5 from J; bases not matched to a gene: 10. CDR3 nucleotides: TGTGCCAGCAGCCCCCTTAGGGGGGACAGGGATCAGCCCCAGCATTTT. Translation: CASSPLRGDRDQPQHF.

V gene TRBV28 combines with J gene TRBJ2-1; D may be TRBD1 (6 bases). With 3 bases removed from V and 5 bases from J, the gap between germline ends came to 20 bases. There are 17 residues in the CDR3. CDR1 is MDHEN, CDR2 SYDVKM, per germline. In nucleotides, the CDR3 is TGTGCCAGCAGTTTGGACGGTTGGGGGCGCCGAGACAATGAGCAGTTCTTC. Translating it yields CASSLDGWGRRDNEQFF.

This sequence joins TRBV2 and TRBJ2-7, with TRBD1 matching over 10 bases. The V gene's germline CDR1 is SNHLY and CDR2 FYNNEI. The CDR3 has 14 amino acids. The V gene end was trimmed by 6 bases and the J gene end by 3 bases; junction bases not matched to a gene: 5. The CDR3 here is CASRRQGASYEQYF. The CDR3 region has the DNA TGTGCCAGCAGAAGACAGGGGGCGAGCTACGAGCAGTACTTC.

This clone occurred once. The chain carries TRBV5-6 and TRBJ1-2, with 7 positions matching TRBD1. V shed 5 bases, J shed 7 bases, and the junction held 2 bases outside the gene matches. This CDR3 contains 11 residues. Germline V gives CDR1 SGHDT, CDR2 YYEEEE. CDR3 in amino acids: CASSWDSGYTF. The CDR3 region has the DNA TGTGCCAGCAGTTGGGACAGTGGCTACACCTTC.

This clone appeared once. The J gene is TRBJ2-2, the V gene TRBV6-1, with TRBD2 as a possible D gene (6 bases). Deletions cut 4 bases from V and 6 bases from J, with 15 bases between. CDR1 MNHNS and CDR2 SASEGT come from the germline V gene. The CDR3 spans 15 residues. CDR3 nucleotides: TGTGCCAGCAGTGCAGTGGGGGGTATTGCCGGGGAGCTGTTTTTT. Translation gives CASSAVGGIAGELFF.

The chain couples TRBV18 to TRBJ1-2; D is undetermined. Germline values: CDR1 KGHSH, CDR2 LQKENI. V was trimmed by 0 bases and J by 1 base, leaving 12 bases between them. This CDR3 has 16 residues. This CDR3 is CASSPPDETYNYGYTF. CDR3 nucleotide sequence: TGTGCCAGCTCACCACCGGATGAGACATATAACTATGGCTACACCTTC. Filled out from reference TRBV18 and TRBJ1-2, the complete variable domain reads NAGVMQNPRHLVRRRGQEARLRCSPMKGHSHVYWYRQLPEEGLKFMVYLQKENIIDESGMPKERFSAEFPKEGPSILRIQQVVRGDSAAYFCASSPPDETYNYGYTFGSGTRLTVV.

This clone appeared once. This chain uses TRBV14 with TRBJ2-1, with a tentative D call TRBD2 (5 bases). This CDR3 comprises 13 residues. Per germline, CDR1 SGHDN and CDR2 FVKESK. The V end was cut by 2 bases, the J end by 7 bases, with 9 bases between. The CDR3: CASSQILGNEQFF. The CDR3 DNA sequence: TGTGCCAGCAGCCAAATACTAGGGAATGAGCAGTTCTTC.

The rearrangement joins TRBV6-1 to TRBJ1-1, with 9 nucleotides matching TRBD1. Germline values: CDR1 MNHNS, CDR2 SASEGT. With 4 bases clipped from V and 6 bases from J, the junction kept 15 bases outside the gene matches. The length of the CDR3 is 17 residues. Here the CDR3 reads CASSGGLRQGETPEAFF. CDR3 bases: TGTGCCAGCAGTGGAGGTCTCCGACAGGGGGAGACTCCTGAAGCTTTCTTT.

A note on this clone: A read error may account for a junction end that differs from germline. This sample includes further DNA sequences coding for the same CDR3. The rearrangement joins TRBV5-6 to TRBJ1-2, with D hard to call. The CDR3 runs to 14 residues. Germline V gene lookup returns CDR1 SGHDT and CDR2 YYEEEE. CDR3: CASSLGGSWNGYTF. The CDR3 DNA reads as TGTGCCAGCAGCTTGGGCGGTAGTTGGAATGGCTACACCTTT.